The T cell receptor (beta chain) described here comes from a study of T cell responses to AZD1222 COVID-19 vaccine (dated by TCRdb to the early 2020s). Background for the entire study: TCR sequencing covered 230 to 250 trial participants: 207 given two doses of AZD1222 and 26 given two doses of MenACWY control vaccine. Trial participants were enrolled by age into subgroups of 18-55, 56-69 and 70-plus years, and around 150, 29 and 61 TCR-sequenced participants, respectively, were included in these subgroups.

Study-wide findings and limitations: The 56-69-year group was small, and its depth increase did not reach significance, likely because of low power. Participants were mostly white British, with more females than males. The authors suggested clonal diversity may have been underestimated. Conclusions about previously exposed vaccinees are limited, since just six or seven AZD1222 recipients were seropositive for SARS-CoV-2 at baseline. Because no day 14 peak-response samples were available, the repertoires could be characterized only after the peak T cell response. Reportedly, close to half of the unique spike-specific TCRs recognized epitopes lying outside the regions that are mutated in the B.1.351 and B.1.1.7 variants. After two AZD1222 doses, both the breadth and the depth of spike-specific TCRs were significantly higher than at day 0 and than in MenACWY recipients. The whole spike protein was spanned by vaccine-associated CD4 TCRs, and dominant responses were seen in regions 160-218 and 743-854.

V is pared back by 5 bases and J by 5 bases, with 13 bases lying between the germline termini. From cysteine to phenylalanine, the CDR3 is 15 amino acids long. Solely the CDR3 DNA is kept, with 45 bases framed from the first base. Via the germline V gene, CDR1 is MNHEY and CDR2 SVGAGI. A note on this clone: This receptor's antigen is unknown. Per-base quality was not reported, and no clone a single base away is much larger than it.

The CDR3 regions of human TCRbeta chains were subjected to immunosequencing. For the original study's pipeline: Repertoire TCRs were matched against a reference library of SARS-CoV-2-specific TCRs generated with the MIRA antigen-specificity platform. Breadth meant the fraction of unique TCRs that were SARS-CoV-2-associated, whereas depth meant the fraction of total T cells that were SARS-CoV-2-associated. Each spike-specific TCR was assigned to its reactive spike region and to a CD4 or CD8 class using the MIRA data. Log10-transformed breadth and depth values were compared by one-way ANOVA with Sidak's multiple comparisons tests. The table was pulled from immuneACCESS by TCRdb, which kept in-frame rearrangements only. Such tables lose some clones; where checked, under half of the loss comes from unresolved V genes, and the rest has no known cause. The V and J calls and clone size are taken from that table; D and trimming were inferred from the DNA. This sample gives about 130,000 clones in total; around 93% of them show up just once. Roughly 7.1% of the sample belongs to the ten largest clones.

Read against the paper, the sample's time point label means: about 28 days (+/-7) after the second vaccine dose. AZD1222 recipients with second doses at about 4 weeks or about 12 weeks were pooled, because spike-specific TCR depth and breadth did not differ between schedules. Vaccinee samples came from UK trials COV001 and COV002, including a single-blind randomized controlled phase 2/3 trial of AZD1222 (ChAdOx1 nCoV-19) in healthy adults. For TCRbeta chain sequencing, PBMC samples were collected from trial participants at day 0 and at day 28 after the second dose. The receptor was isolated from an adult who received the AZD1222 COVID-19 vaccine. In this chain, TRBV6-5 is recombined with TRBJ1-6; TRBD1 might be the D gene, on 5 matching bases. Sequences were derived from peripheral blood, sampled 28 days after the second AZD1222 dose. The sequenced DNA is TGTGCCAGCAGTAACCGGGACGGAGATAATTCACCCCTCCACTTT. Its protein reads: CASSNRDGDNSPLHF.